The source of this T cell receptor beta chain is a study of human T cells and chemical hapten exposure. This clonotype was recorded many times. Germline-derived CDR1 and CDR2 are MNHEY and SVGEGT. V lost 7 bases, J lost 2 bases, and 15 bases lay in between. The CDR3 is 16 residues long. Time point meaning: patch test 1, 2 weeks after DPC sensitization. Described treatment: therapeutic diphenylcyclopropenone sensitization with weekly scalp DPC. MiXCR was run by TCRdb on the RACE reads, yielding one entry per CDR3 protein. Of more than 55,000 distinct CDR3 sequences listed, around 9.5% are singletons. The chain uses TRBV6-2 or TRBV6-3 and TRBJ2-6; D gene uncertain. The specimen was whole blood, collected in connection with sensitization to the hapten diphenylcyclopropenone (DPC). This clonotype was obtained from a woman aged 40 to 50 with alopecia areata. Some clones in this sample may be carry-over from other donors' samples. CDR3 amino acids: CASMSGVGTGANVLTF. CDR3 in DNA: TGTGCCAGCATGAGTGGAGTAGGCACTGGGGCCAACGTCCTGACTTTC.